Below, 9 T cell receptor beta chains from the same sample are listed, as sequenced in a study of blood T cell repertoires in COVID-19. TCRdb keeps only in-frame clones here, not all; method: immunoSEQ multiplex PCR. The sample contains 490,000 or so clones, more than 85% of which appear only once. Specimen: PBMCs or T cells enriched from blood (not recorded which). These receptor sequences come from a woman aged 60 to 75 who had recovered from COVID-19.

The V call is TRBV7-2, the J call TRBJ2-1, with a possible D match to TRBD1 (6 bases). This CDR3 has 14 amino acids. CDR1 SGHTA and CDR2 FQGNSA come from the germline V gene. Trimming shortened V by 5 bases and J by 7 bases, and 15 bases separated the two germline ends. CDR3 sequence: CASSETGTKNEQFF. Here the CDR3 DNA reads TGTGCCAGCAGCGAAACAGGGACCAAAAATGAGCAGTTCTTC.

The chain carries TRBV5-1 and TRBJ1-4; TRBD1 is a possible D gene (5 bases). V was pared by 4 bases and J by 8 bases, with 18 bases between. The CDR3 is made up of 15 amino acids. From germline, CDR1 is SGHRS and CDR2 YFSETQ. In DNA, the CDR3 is TGCGCCAGCAGCGCCTCGGGGGGAAAAGAAGAAAAACTGTTTTTT. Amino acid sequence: CASSASGGKEEKLFF.

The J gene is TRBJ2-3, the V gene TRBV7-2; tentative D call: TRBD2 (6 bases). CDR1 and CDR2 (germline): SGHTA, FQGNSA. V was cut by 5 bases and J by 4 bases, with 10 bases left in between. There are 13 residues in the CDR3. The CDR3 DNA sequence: TGTGCCAGCAGCCTTCGACTAGCAGATACGCAGTATTTT. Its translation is CASSLRLADTQYF.

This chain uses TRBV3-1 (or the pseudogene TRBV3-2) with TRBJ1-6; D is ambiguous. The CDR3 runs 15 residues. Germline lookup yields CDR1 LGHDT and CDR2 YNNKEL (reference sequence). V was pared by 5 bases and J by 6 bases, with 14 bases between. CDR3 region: CASSSQHYGNSPLHF. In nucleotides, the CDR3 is TGTGCCAGCAGCTCTCAGCACTATGGTAATTCACCCCTCCACTTT.

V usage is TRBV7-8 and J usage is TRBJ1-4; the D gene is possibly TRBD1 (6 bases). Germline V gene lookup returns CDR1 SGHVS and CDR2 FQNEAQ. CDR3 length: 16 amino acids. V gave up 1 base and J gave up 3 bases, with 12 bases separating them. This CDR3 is CASSLGGGRSNEKLFF. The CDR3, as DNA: TGTGCCAGCAGCTTAGGAGGGGGACGCTCTAATGAAAAACTGTTTTTT.

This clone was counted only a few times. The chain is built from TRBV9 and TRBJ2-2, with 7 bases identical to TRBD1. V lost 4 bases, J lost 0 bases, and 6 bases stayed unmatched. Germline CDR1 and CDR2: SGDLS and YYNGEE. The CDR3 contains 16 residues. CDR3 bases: TGTGCCAGCAGCCACAACAGGGGTGCGAACACCGGGGAGCTGTTTTTT. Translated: CASSHNRGANTGELFF.

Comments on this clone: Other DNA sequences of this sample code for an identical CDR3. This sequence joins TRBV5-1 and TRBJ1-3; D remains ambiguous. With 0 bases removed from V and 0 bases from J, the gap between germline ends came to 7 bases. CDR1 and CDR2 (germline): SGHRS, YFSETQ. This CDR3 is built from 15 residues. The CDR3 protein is CASSLDGSSGNTIYF. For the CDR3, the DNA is TGCGCCAGCAGCTTGGATGGCAGCTCTGGAAACACCATATATTTT.

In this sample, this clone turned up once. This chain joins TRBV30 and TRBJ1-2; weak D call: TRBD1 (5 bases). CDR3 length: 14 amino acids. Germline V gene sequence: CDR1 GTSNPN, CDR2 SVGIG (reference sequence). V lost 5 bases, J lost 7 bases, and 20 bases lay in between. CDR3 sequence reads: CAWATFQGALGYTF. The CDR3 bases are TGTGCCTGGGCTACCTTCCAAGGGGCGCTTGGCTACACCTTC.

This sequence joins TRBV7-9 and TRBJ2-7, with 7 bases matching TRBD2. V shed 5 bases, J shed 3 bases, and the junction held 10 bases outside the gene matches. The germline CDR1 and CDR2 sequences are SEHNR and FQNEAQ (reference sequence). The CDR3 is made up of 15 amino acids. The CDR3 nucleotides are TGTGCCAGCAGCACCTTCGGACTAGATTACTACGAGCAGTACTTC. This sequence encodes CASSTFGLDYYEQYF.